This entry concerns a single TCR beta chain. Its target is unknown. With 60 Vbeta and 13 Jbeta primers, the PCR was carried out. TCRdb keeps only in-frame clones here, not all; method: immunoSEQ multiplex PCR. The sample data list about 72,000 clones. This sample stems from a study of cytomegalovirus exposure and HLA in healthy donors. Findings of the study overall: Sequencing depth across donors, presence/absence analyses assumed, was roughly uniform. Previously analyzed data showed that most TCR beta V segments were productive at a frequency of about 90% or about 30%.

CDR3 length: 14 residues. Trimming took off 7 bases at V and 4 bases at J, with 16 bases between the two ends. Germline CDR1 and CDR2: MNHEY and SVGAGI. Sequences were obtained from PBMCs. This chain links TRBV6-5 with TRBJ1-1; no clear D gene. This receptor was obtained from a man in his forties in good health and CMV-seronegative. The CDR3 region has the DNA TGTGCCAGCACTCCAGTCAACCCTCCCACTGAAGCTTTCTTT. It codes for CASTPVNPPTEAFF.